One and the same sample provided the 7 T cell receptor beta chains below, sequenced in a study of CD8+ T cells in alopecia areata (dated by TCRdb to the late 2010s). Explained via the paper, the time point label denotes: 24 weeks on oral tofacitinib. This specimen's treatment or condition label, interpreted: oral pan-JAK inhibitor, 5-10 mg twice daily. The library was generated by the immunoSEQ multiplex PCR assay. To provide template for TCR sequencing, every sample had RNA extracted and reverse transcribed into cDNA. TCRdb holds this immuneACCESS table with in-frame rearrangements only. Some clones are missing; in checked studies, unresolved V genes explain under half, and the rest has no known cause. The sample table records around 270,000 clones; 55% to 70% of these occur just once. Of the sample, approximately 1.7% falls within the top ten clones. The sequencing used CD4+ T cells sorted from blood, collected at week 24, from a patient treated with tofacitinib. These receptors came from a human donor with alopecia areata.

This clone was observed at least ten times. CDR3 nucleotide sequence: TGTGCCAGCAGCTCCACAGGGGCATATAGCAATCAGCCCCAGCATTTT. Translating it yields CASSSTGAYSNQPQHF. J is TRBJ1-5 and V is TRBV7-2, with 7 positions matching TRBD1. Per the germline V gene, CDR1 is SGHTA and CDR2 is FQGNSA. The CDR3 is 16 amino acids. V was pared by 4 bases and J by 0 bases, with 6 bases of the junction left unmatched.

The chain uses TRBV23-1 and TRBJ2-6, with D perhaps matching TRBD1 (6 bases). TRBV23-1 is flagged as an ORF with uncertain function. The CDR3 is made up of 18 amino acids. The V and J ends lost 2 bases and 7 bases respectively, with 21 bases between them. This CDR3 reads CASSQRWTATFGANVLTF. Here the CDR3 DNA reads TGCGCCAGCAGTCAACGATGGACAGCTACATTTGGCGCCAACGTCCTGACTTTC.

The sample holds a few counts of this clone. The CDR3 DNA reads as TGCAGCGTTGACCTCACAGGGGGTCCCACAGATACGCAGTATTTT. Translating it yields CSVDLTGGPTDTQYF. The rearrangement links TRBV29-1 to TRBJ2-3, with 8 bases fitting TRBD1. The CDR3 runs 15 residues. Germline CDR1 reads SQVTM; CDR2 reads ANQGSEA. V gave up 3 bases and J gave up 2 bases; unmatched junction bases: 7.

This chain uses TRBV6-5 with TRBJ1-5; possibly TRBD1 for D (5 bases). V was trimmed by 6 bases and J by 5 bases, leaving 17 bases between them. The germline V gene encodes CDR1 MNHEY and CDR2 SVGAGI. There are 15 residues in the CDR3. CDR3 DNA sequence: TGTGCCAGCAGCCAGGGCGGCGGTTCCTATCAGCCCCAGCATTTT. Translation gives CASSQGGGSYQPQHF.

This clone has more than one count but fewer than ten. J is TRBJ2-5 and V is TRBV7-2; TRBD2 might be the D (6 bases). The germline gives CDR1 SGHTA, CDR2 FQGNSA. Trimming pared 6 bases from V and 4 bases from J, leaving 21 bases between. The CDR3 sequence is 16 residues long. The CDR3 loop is CASSFTPGLGGETQYF. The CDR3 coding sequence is TGTGCCAGCAGTTTCACCCCGGGACTCGGCGGAGAGACCCAGTACTTC.

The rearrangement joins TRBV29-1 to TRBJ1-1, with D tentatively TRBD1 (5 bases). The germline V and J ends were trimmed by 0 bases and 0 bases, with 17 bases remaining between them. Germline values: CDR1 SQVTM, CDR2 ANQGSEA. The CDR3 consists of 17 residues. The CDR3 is CSVEEVRERGLNTEAFF. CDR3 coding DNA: TGCAGCGTTGAAGAGGTCAGGGAGCGGGGACTGAACACTGAAGCTTTCTTT.

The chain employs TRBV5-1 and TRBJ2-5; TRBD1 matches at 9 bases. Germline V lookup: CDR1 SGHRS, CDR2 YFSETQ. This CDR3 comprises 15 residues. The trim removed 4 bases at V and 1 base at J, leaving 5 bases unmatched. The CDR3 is CASSTMGQGQETQYF. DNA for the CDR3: TGCGCCAGCAGCACGATGGGACAGGGCCAAGAGACCCAGTACTTC.